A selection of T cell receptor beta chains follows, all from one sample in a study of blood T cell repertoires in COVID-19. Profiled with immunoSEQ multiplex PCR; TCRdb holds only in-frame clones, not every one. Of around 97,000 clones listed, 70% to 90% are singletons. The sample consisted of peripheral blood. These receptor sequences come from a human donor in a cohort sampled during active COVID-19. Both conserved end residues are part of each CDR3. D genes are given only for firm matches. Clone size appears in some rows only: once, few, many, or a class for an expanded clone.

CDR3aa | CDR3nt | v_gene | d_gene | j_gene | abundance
CASTLSASGRSEQYF | TGTGCCAGTACCCTTTCGGCTAGCGGGAGGAGCGAGCAGTACTTC | TRBV19 | TRBD2 | TRBJ2-7 | .
CASSQDQGSAYNEQFF | TGTGCCAGCAGCCAAGACCAGGGGTCGGCCTACAATGAGCAGTTCTTC | TRBV3-1/TRBV3-2 | . | TRBJ2-1 | .
CASSLPSGRSRNEQFF | TGTGCCAGCAGCTTGCCGTCGGGTAGGTCGAGGAATGAGCAGTTCTTC | TRBV5-4 | . | TRBJ2-1 | .
CARTGSRRGEQFF | TGCGCCAGGACTGGGTCCCGCCGCGGTGAGCAGTTCTTC | TRBV10-1 | . | TRBJ2-1 | .
CASSLASGDTQYF | TGTGCCAGCAGCTTGGCCTCCGGAGATACGCAGTATTTT | TRBV5-5 | . | TRBJ2-3 | .
CASSLLGGESPLHF | TGTGCCAGCAGCCTGTTGGGGGGAGAGTCACCCCTCCACTTT | TRBV5-8 | . | TRBJ1-6 | .
CATSRELAGVGVGDNEQFF | TGTGCCACCAGCAGAGAACTAGCGGGAGTGGGGGTGGGGGACAATGAGCAGTTCTTC | TRBV15 | TRBD2 | TRBJ2-1 | .
CASRGGQWYYGYTF | TGTGCCAGCAGGGGGGGGCAGTGGTACTATGGCTACACCTTC | TRBV2 | . | TRBJ1-2 | .
CAISRQGENTEAFF | TGTGCCATCAGTAGACAGGGTGAGAACACTGAAGCTTTCTTT | TRBV10-3 | TRBD1 | TRBJ1-1 | .
CASSSWGSGQETQYF | TGTGCCAGCAGCTCCTGGGGTAGCGGGCAAGAGACCCAGTACTTC | TRBV6-2/TRBV6-3 | TRBD2 | TRBJ2-5 | .
CASSSARTGDQYEQYF | TGTGCCAGCAGTTCGGCCCGGACAGGGGACCAATACGAGCAGTACTTC | TRBV6-5 | TRBD1 | TRBJ2-7 | .
CASSQQGQRNTEAFF | TGTGCCAGCAGCCAACAGGGACAGAGGAACACTGAAGCTTTCTTT | TRBV3-1/TRBV3-2 | TRBD1 | TRBJ1-1 | .
CASSITGLTYEQYF | TGTGCCAGTAGTATAACGGGACTGACCTACGAGCAGTACTTC | TRBV19 | . | TRBJ2-7 | .
CASSTGGRTEAFF | TGTGCCAGCAGTACAGGGGGCAGGACTGAAGCTTTCTTT | TRBV6-5 | TRBD1 | TRBJ1-1 | .
CASSQGRGGANEQFF | TGTGCCAGCAGCCAAGGGAGGGGGGGTGCCAATGAGCAGTTCTTC | TRBV3-1/TRBV3-2 | . | TRBJ2-1 | .
CASSVNRGSYEQYF | TGTGCCAGCAGCGTAAACAGGGGTTCCTACGAGCAGTACTTC | TRBV5-4 | TRBD1 | TRBJ2-7 | once
CASSLAVTGPTDTQYF | TGTGCCAGCAGCTTGGCGGTGACAGGGCCGACAGATACGCAGTATTTT | TRBV7-2 | TRBD1 | TRBJ2-3 | .
CASSYFSSNSPLHF | TGTGCCAGCAGTTACTTTTCTAGTAATTCACCCCTCCACTTT | TRBV6-5 | . | TRBJ1-6 | once
CACLGQATGELFF | TGTGCTTGCCTCGGACAAGCCACCGGGGAGCTGTTTTTT | TRBV28 | . | TRBJ2-2 | .